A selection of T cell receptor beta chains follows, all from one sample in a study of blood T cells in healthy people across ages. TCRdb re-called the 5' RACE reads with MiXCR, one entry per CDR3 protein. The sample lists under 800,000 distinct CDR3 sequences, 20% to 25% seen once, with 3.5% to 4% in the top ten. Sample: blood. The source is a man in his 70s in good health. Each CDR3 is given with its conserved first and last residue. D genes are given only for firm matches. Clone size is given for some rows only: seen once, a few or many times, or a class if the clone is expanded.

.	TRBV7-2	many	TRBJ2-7	TGTGCCAGCAGCTTAAGAGGGAACCACGAGCAGTACTTC	CASSLRGNHEQYF
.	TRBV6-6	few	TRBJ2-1	TGTGCCAGCAGTTACCAACGGAGCCCCCCCGGTGAGCAGTTCTTC	CASSYQRSPPGEQFF
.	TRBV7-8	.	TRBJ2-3	TGTGCCAGCAGCTTGAATCAGGCACCATCTAGCACAGATACGCAGTATTTT	CASSLNQAPSSTDTQYF
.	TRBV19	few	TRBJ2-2	TGTGCCAGTAGTAATTTTCCCGGGGAGCTGTTTTTT	CASSNFPGELFF
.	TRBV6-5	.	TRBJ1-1	TGTGCCAGCAGTTACCCACCGGGGGCTGAAGCTTTCTTT	CASSYPPGAEAFF
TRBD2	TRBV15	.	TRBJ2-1	TGTGCCACCAGCCGGGGGGAACAAGGGCGTAACAATGAGCAGTTCTTC	CATSRGEQGRNNEQFF
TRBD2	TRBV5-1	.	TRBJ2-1	TGCGCCAGCAGCTTGGGTGGGACTAGCGTGACAATTGAGCAGTTCTTC	CASSLGGTSVTIEQFF
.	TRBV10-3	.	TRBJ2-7	TGTGCCATCAGTGAGGGAGCGGGCTCCTACGAACAGTACTTC	CAISEGAGSYEQYF
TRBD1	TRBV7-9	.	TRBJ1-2	TGTGCCAGCAGCCCAAAGGACAGGGGGCTAGTTGGCTACACCTTC	CASSPKDRGLVGYTF
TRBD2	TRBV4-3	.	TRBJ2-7	TGCGCCAGCAGCCAAGATGTGATGGGACTAGCGGGAGTCTACGAGCAGTACTTC	CASSQDVMGLAGVYEQYF
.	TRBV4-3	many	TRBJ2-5	TGCGCCAGCAGCCAAGATCATAGGGGGAGGGAGACCCAGTACTTC	CASSQDHRGRETQYF
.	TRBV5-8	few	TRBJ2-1	TGTGCCAGCAGCACAAAGGGGCAGTTCTTC	CASSTKGQFF
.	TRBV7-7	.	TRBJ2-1	TGTGCTAGCAGCCCGGACAGTTTTTCTGAGCAGTTCTTC	CASSPDSFSEQFF
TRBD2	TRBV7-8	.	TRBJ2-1	TGTGCCAGCAGCTTAGGGGCCCGGACTAGTCTCCATGAGCAGTTCTTC	CASSLGARTSLHEQFF
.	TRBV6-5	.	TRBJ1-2	TGTGCCAGCAGTTACTCACGGGATAACTATGGCTACACCTTC	CASSYSRDNYGYTF
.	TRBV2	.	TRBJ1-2	TGTGCCAGCAGTGAAACTACAGGGCCCCGGCTCGATGGCTACACCTTC	CASSETTGPRLDGYTF